Here is one T cell receptor beta chain with its context. Its antigen is undetermined. The source of the sample is a study of OX40 agonist ivuxolimab in advanced cancers. Study at large: The patients' treatment was ivuxolimab, an agonistic anti-OX40 (CD134) antibody. People in dose escalation had one of these cancers: hepatocellular carcinoma, melanoma, renal cell or head and neck cancer. Overall study results and limits: Still undetermined is the antigen specificity of the expanded peripheral T cells. A proportion of nonresponders additionally exhibited low normalized T-cell clonal expansion.

Germline-derived CDR1 and CDR2 are SGHVS and FQNEAQ. Trimming took 1 base from V and 5 from J, leaving 20 bases between them. The CDR3 loop spans 17 amino acids. Clones were read by immunoSEQ multiplex PCR, and TCRdb kept only the in-frame ones, dropping some. This table has over 30,000 clones, 89% appearing once. The source was CD4+ or CD8+ T cells sorted from blood, collected in a trial of the OX40 agonist ivuxolimab. The chain combines TRBV7-8 with TRBJ2-5, with D perhaps matching TRBD1 (6 bases). The source of this sequence is an adult with an advanced solid tumor such as melanoma, head and neck, liver or kidney cancer. The CDR3 loop reads CASSLVGGPRGGETQYF. For the CDR3, the DNA is TGTGCCAGCAGCTTAGTAGGGGGACCCAGGGGTGGGGAGACCCAGTACTTC.